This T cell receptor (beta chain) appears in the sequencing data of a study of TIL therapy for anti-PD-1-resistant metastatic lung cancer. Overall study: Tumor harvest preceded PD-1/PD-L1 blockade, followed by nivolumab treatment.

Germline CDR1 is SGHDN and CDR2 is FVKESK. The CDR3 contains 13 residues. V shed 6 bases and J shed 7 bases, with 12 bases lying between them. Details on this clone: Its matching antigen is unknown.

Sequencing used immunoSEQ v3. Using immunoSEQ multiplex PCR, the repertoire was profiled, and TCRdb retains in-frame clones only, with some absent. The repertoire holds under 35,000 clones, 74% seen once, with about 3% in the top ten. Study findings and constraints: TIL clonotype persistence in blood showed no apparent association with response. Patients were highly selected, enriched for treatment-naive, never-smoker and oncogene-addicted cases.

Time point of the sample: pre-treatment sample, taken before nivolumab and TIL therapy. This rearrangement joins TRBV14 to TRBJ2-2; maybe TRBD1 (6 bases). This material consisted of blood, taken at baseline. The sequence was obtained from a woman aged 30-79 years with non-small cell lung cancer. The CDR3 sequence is CASSRQAVGELFF. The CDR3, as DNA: TGTGCCAGCAGTCGACAGGCGGTCGGGGAGCTGTTTTTT.